These 9 T cell receptor beta chains came from one sample sequenced in a study of response to subunit inactivated influenza vaccine. TCRdb used MiXCR to reprocess the RT-PCR reads, holding one entry per CDR3 protein. Here the sample spans about 570,000 distinct CDR3 sequences, approximately 12% being singletons. The sequencing here drew on PBMCs from blood, taken on the day of vaccination. These receptors originate from a man between 45 and 60 years old who received an inactivated influenza vaccine.

CDR3: CASSSKTPGQGRYQPQHF. CDR3 DNA: TGTGCCAGCAGCTCGAAGACCCCGGGACAGGGGCGATATCAGCCCCAGCATTTT. The chain employs TRBV7-8 and TRBJ1-5; 10 bases fit TRBD1. Trimming cost V 4 bases and J 5 bases; bases outside gene matches: 14. The CDR3 covers 18 residues. Germline-derived CDR1 and CDR2 are SGHVS and FQNEAQ.

This clonotype was detected only a few times. This chain links TRBV29-1 with TRBJ2-5, with D possibly TRBD1 on 5 matching bases. The V and J ends lost 4 bases and 3 bases respectively, with 12 bases between them. Germline V CDR1 and CDR2: SQVTM, ANQGSEA. The CDR3 spans 13 residues. CDR3 sequence (DNA): TGCAGCGTTGGACAGAGGTTTAAAGAGACCCAGTACTTC. The encoded protein is CSVGQRFKETQYF.

This sequence joins TRBV10-3 and TRBJ2-1, with 16 positions matching TRBD2. The CDR3 has 16 amino acids. CDR1 is ENHRY, CDR2 SYGVKD, per germline. Losses at the gene ends were 4 bases for V and 9 bases for J; bases not matched to a gene: 6. CDR3 sequence (DNA): TGTGCCATCAGTGCGGGGACTAGCGGGAGGGCCGTTGAGCAGTTCTTC. This sequence encodes CAISAGTSGRAVEQFF.

This chain uses TRBV29-1 with TRBJ2-3; D remains unclear. With 1 base removed from V and 0 bases from J, the gap between germline ends came to 11 bases. The CDR3 sequence is 15 residues long. Germline V gives CDR1 SQVTM, CDR2 ANQGSEA. DNA for the CDR3: TGCAGCGTTGAAGTCTGGACCTCTAGCACAGATACGCAGTATTTT. Translating it yields CSVEVWTSSTDTQYF.

The J gene is TRBJ2-2, the V gene TRBV6-2 or TRBV6-3; maybe TRBD1 (5 bases). With 6 bases removed from V and 5 bases from J, the gap between germline ends came to 7 bases. The CDR3 contains 12 residues. Germline V gives CDR1 MNHEY, CDR2 SVGEGT. CDR3 sequence (DNA): TGTGCCAGCAGACGGACAACCGGGGAGCTGTTTTTT. As protein: CASRRTTGELFF.

The J gene is TRBJ1-4, the V gene TRBV12-3 or TRBV12-4; possible D gene TRBD1, 5 bases. The CDR3 consists of 14 residues. V lost 4 bases and J lost 7, with 13 bases in between. The CDR3 sequence: CASSSGRVGEKLFF. Written as DNA, the CDR3 is TGTGCCAGCAGTTCGGGCAGGGTTGGTGAAAAACTGTTTTTT.

The V and J genes are TRBV30 and TRBJ1-6; D call uncertain. The V gene lost 2 bases and the J gene lost 3 bases, with 5 bases spanning the gap. The CDR3 extends over 13 amino acids. The V gene's germline CDR1 is GTSNPN and CDR2 SVGIG (reference sequence). CDR3 amino acids: CAWSYYYNSPLHF. CDR3 DNA sequence: TGTGCCTGGAGTTACTACTATAATTCACCCCTCCACTTT.

This chain joins TRBV5-1 and TRBJ2-5; TRBD1 matches 7 bases. CDR3 length: 14 amino acids. Trimming at V came to 3 bases and at J to 5 bases, leaving 7 bases not matched to a gene. From germline, CDR1 is SGHRS and CDR2 YFSETQ. CDR3 sequence: CASSSQGGMETQYF. CDR3 DNA: TGCGCCAGCAGCTCCCAAGGGGGCATGGAGACCCAGTACTTC. The full variable domain, its missing parts supplied by reference TRBV5-1 and TRBJ2-5, is KAGVTQTPRYLIKTRGQQVTLSCSPISGHRSVSWYQQTPGQGLQFLFEYFSETQRNKGNFPGRFSGRQFSNSRSEMNVSTLELGDSALYLCASSSQGGMETQYFGPGTRLLVL.

The chain links TRBV10-3 to TRBJ2-7; either TRBD1 or TRBD2 may fit D (5 bases each). V lost 2 bases to trimming and J lost 3 bases, with 11 bases between them. Germline CDR1 reads ENHRY; CDR2 reads SYGVKD. CDR3 length equals 14 residues. DNA for the CDR3: TGTGCCATCAGTGAGAGAGGGGCGGACTACGAGCAGTACTTC. It translates to CAISERGADYEQYF.